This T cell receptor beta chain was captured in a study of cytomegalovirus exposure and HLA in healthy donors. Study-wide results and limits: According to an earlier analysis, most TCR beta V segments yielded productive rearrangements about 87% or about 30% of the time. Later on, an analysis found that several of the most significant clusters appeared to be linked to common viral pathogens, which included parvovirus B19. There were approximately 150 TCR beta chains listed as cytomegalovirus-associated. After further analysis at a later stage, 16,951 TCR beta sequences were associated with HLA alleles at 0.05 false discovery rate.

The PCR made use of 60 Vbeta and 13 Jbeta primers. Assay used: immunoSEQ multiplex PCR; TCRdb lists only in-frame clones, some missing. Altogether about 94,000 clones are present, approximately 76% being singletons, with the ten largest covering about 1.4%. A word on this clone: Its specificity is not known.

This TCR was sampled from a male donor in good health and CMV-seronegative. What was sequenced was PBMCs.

The CDR3: CASSPPGQERQFF. The CDR3, as DNA: TGTGCCAGCAGCCCACCCGGACAGGAGAGACAGTTCTTC. This chain uses TRBV5-5 with TRBJ2-1; 7 nucleotides agree with TRBD1. CDR1 and CDR2 from the germline V gene are SGHKS and YYEKEE (reference sequence). The V segment lost 4 bases and the J segment 13 bases; nucleotides outside the gene matches: 11. This CDR3 contains 13 residues.